This T cell receptor (beta chain) was captured in a study of cytomegalovirus exposure and HLA in healthy donors. Whole-study context: HLA-typed donors were the source of 80 million to 90 million unique TCRs, which an early data release held. Study findings and constraints: Owing to their indistinguishability, certain V segments, notably TRBV6-2 and TRBV6-3, were excluded.

Comment on this clone: Its specificity is not known.

Amplification used 60 Vbeta primers and 13 Jbeta primers. This table comes from immunoSEQ multiplex PCR, and its TCRdb copy is limited to in-frame clones, with some not included. The repertoire holds about 160,000 clones, with roughly four fifths as singletons. The V and J ends lost 0 bases and 4 bases respectively, with 10 bases between them. This CDR3 contains 14 residues. Per germline, CDR1 MGHRA and CDR2 YSYEKL. The chain links TRBV4-1 to TRBJ2-7; D call uncertain. The clonotype originates from a woman aged 18-35 years in good health and CMV-seronegative. The sequenced sample consisted of PBMCs. Here the CDR3 DNA reads TGCGCCAGCAGCCAAGAAATACTCGGGTACGAGCAGTACTTC. Its protein product is CASSQEILGYEQYF.